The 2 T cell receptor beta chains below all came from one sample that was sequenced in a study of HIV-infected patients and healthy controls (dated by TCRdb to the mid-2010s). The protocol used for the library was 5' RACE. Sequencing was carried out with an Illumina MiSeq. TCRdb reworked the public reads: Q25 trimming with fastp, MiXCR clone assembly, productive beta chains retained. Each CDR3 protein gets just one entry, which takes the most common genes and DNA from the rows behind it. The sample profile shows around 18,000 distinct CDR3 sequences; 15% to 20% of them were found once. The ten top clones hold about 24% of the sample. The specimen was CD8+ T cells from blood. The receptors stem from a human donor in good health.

DNA of the CDR3: TGTGCCAGCAGCACGGGACCAAGCACAGATACGCAGTATTTT. Translating it yields CASSTGPSTDTQYF. The rearrangement uses TRBV7-9 and TRBJ2-3; either TRBD1 or TRBD2 may fit D (5 bases each). This CDR3 has 14 residues. Germline V gene lookup returns CDR1 SEHNR and CDR2 FQNEAQ (reference sequence). Between the trimmed V and J ends, which lost 5 bases and 0 bases, there was a span of 9 bases.

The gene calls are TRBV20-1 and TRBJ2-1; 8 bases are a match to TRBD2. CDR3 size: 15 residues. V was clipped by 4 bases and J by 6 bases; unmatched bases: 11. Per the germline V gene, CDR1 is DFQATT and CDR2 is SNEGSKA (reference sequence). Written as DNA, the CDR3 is TGCAGTGCTAACCCAGGGCTAGCGGGTCCCAATGAGCAGTTCTTC. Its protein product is CSANPGLAGPNEQFF.